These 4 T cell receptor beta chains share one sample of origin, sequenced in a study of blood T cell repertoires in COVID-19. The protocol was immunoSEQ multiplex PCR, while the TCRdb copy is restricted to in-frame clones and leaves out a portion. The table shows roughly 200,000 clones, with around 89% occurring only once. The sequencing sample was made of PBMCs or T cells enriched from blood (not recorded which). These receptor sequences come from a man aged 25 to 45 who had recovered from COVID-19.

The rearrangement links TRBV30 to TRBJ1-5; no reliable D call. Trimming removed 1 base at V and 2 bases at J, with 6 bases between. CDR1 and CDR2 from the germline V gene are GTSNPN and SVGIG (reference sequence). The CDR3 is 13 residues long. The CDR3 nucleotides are TGTGCCTGGAGTGACTCTCGCAATCAGCCCCAGCATTTT. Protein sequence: CAWSDSRNQPQHF.

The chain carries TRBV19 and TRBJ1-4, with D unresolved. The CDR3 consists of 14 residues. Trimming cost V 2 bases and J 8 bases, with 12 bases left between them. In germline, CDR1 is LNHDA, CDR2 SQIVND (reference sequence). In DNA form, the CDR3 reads TGTGCCAGTAGTATATCCGGCTTCGGGGAAAAACTGTTTTTT. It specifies CASSISGFGEKLFF. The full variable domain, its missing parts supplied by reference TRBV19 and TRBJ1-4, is DGGITQSPKYLFRKEGQNVTLSCEQNLNHDAMYWYRQDPGQGLRLIYYSQIVNDFQKGDIAEGYSVSREKKESFPLTVTSAQKNPTAFYLCASSISGFGEKLFFGSGTQLSVL.

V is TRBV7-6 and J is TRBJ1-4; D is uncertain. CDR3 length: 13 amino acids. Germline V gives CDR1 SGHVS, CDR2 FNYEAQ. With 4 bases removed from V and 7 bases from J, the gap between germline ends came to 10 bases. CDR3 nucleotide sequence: TGTGCCAGCAGCTCGAGTGTCCCTGAAAAACTGTTTTTT. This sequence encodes CASSSSVPEKLFF.

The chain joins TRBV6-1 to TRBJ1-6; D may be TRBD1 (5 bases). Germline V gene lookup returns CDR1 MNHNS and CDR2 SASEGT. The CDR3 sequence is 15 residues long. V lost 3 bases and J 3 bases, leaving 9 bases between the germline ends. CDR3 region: CASSDRGSYNSPLHF. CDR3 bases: TGTGCCAGCAGTGATCGGGGGAGCTATAATTCACCCCTCCACTTT.